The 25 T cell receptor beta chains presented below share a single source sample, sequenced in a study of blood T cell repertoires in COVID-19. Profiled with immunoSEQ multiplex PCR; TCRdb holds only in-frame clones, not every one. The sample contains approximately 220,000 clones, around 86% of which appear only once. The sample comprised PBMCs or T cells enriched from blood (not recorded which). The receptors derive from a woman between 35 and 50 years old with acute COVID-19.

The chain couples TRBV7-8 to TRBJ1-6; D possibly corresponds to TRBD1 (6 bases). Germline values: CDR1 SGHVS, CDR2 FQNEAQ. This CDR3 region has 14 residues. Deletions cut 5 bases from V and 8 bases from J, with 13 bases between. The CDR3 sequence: CASSLPNRDSPLHF. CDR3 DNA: TGTGCCAGCAGCCTCCCGAACAGGGATTCACCCCTCCACTTT.

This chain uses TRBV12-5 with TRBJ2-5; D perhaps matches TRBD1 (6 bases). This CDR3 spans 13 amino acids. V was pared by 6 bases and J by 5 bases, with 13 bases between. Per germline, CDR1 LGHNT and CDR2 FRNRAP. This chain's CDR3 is CASGSGVVETQYF. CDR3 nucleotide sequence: TGTGCTAGTGGCTCAGGGGTCGTGGAGACCCAGTACTTC.

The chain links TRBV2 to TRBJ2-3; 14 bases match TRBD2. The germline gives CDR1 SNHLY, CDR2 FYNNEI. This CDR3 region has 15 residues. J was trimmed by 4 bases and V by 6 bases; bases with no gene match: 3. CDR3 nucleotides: TGTGCCAGCAGAAGACTAGCGGGGGGGGCAGATACGCAGTATTTT. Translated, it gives CASRRLAGGADTQYF.

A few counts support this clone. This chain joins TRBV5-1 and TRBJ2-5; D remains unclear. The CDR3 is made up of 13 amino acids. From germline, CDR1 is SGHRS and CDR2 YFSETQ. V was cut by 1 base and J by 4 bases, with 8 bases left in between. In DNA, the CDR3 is TGCGCCAGCAGCTTGAGTAGTCGAGAGACCCAGTACTTC. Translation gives CASSLSSRETQYF.

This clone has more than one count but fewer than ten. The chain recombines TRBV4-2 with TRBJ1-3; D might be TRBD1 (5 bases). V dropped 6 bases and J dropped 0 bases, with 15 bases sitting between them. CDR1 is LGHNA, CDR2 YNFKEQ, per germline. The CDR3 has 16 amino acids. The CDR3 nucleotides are TGTGCCAGCAGACTCTCCCCGGGGGACTCTGGAAACACCATATATTTT. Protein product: CASRLSPGDSGNTIYF.

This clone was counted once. The CDR3 loop reads CASSQLSGRDEAFF. DNA of the CDR3: TGTGCCAGCAGCCAGTTATCCGGCAGGGATGAAGCTTTCTTT. This chain joins TRBV14 and TRBJ1-1, with D possibly TRBD1 on 5 matching bases. V was clipped by 3 bases and J by 7 bases, with 15 bases between them. This CDR3 region has 14 residues. CDR1 is SGHDN and CDR2 is FVKESK in the germline V gene.

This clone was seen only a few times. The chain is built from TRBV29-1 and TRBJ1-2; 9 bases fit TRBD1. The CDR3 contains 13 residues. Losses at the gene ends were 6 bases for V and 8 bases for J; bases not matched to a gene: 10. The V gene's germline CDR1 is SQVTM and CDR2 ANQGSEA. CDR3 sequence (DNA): TGCAGCGTCACTACGGGACAGGGCTTCGGCTACACCTTC. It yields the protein CSVTTGQGFGYTF.

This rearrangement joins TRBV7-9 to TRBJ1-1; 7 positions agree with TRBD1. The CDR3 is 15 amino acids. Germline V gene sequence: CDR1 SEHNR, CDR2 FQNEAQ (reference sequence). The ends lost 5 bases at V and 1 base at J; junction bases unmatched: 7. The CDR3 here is CASSPIQGSNTEAFF. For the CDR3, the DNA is TGTGCCAGCAGCCCAATACAGGGGTCGAACACTGAAGCTTTCTTT.

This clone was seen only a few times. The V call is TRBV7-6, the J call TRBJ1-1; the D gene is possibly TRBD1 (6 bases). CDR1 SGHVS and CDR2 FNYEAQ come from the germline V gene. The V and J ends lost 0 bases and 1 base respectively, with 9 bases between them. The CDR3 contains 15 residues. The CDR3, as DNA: TGTGCCAGCAGCTTAGCCCCAGGGGAGAACACTGAAGCTTTCTTT. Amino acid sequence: CASSLAPGENTEAFF.

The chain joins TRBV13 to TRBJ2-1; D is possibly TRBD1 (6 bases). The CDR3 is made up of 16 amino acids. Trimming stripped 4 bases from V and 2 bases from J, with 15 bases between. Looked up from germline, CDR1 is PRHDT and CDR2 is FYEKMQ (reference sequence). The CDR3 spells CASSSSGTRTYNEQFF. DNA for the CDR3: TGTGCCAGCAGCTCCTCCGGGACAAGAACCTACAATGAGCAGTTCTTC. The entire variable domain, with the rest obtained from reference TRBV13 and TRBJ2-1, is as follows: AAGVIQSPRHLIKEKRETATLKCYPIPRHDTVYWYQQGPGQDPQFLISFYEKMQSDKGSIPDRFSAQQFSDYHSELNMSSLELGDSALYFCASSSSGTRTYNEQFFGPGTRLTVL.

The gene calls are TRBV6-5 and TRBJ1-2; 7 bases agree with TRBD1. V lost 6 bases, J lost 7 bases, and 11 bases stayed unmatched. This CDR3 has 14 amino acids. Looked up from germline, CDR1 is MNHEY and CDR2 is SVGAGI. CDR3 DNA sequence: TGTGCCAGCAGCACCGACAGGACAGGCTCTGGCTACACCTTC. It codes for CASSTDRTGSGYTF.

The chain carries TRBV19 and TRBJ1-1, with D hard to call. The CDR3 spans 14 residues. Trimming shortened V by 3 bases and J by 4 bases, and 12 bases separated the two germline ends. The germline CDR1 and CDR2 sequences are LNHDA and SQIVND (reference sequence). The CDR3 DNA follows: TGTGCCAGTAGTATGTCGGTTGGAGTCACTGAAGCTTTCTTT. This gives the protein CASSMSVGVTEAFF. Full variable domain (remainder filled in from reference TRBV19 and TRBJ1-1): DGGITQSPKYLFRKEGQNVTLSCEQNLNHDAMYWYRQDPGQGLRLIYYSQIVNDFQKGDIAEGYSVSREKKESFPLTVTSAQKNPTAFYLCASSMSVGVTEAFFGQGTRLTVV.

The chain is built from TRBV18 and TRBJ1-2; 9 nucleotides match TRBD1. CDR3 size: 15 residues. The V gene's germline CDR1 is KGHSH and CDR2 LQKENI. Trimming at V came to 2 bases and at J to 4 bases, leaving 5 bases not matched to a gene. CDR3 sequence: CASSPVGQGTYGYTF. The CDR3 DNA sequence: TGTGCCAGCTCACCAGTAGGACAGGGGACCTATGGCTACACCTTC.

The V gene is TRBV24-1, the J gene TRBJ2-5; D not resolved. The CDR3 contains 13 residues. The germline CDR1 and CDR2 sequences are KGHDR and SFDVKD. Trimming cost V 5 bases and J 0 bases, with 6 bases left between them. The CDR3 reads CATSAPDQETQYF. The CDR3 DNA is TGTGCCACCAGTGCCCCGGACCAAGAGACCCAGTACTTC.

The CDR3 sequence is CASTLGHHRASEGYTF. Written as DNA, the CDR3 is TGTGCCAGCACCTTAGGACACCACAGGGCCTCGGAAGGCTACACCTTC. This chain joins TRBV2 and TRBJ1-2; tentatively, D is TRBD1 (6 bases). V lost 7 bases and J 8 bases, leaving 26 bases between the germline ends. Per the germline V gene, CDR1 is SNHLY and CDR2 is FYNNEI. The CDR3 sequence is 16 residues long.

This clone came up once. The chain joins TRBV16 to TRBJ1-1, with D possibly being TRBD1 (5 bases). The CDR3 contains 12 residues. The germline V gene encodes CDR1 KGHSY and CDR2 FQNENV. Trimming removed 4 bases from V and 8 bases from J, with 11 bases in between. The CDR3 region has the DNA TGTGCCAGCAGCCTCAGGGACTCCGAAGCTTTCTTT. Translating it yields CASSLRDSEAFF. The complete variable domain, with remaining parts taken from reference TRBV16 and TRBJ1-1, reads GEEVAQTPKHLVRGEGQKAKLYCAPIKGHSYVFWYQQVLKNEFKFLISFQNENVFDETGMPKERFSAKCLPNSPCSLEIQATKLEDSAVYFCASSLRDSEAFFGQGTRLTVV.

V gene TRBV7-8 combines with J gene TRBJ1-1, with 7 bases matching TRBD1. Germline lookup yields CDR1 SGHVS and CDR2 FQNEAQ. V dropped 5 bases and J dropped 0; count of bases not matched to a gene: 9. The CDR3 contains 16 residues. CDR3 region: CASSLSAGGMNTEAFF. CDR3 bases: TGTGCCAGCAGCCTCTCGGCAGGGGGGATGAACACTGAAGCTTTCTTT.

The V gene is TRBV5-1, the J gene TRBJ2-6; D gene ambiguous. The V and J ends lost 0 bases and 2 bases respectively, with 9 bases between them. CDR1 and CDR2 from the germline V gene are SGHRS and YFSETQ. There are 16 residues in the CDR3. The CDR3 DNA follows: TGCGCCAGCAGCTTGGGCCAGGCTCCTGGGGCCAACGTCCTGACTTTC. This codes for CASSLGQAPGANVLTF.

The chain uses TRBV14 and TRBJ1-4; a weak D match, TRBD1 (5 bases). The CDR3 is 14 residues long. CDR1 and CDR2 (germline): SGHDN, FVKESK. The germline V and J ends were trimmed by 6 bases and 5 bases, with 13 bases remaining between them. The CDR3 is CASSPRQLNEKLFF. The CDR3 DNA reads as TGTGCCAGCAGTCCGCGACAGTTGAATGAAAAACTGTTTTTT.

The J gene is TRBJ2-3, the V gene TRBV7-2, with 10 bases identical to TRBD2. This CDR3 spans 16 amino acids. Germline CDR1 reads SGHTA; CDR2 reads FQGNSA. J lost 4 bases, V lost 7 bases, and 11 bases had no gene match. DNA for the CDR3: TGTGCCAGCACCAAGCGGGGGGGCCTCATACCAGATACGCAGTATTTT. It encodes CASTKRGGLIPDTQYF.

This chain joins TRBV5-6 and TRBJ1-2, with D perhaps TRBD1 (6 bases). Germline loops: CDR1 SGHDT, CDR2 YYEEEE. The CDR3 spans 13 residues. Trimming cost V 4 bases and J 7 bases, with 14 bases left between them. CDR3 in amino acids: CASSREQGSGYTF. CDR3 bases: TGTGCCAGCAGCAGGGAACAGGGTTCTGGCTACACCTTC.

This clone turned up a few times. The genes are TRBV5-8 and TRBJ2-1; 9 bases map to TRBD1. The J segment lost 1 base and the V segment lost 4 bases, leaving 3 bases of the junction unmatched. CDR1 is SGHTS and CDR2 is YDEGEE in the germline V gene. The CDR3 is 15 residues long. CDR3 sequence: CASSRGTGSYNEQFF. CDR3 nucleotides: TGTGCCAGCAGCCGTGGGACAGGGTCCTACAATGAGCAGTTCTTC.

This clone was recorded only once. This chain's CDR3 is CASSRTKGTGELFF. The CDR3 bases are TGTGCCAGCAGCCGGACTAAAGGAACCGGGGAGCTGTTTTTT. This chain connects TRBV11-2 to TRBJ2-2; perhaps TRBD2 as D (6 bases). The V and J ends lost 5 bases and 5 bases respectively, with 12 bases between them. Germline V gene sequence: CDR1 SGHAT, CDR2 FQNNGV. This CDR3 contains 14 residues.

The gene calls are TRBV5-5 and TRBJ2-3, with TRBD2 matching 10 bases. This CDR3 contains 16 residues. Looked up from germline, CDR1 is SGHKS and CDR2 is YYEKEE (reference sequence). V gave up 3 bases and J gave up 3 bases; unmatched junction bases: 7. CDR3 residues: CASSSQPGLATDTQYF. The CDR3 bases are TGTGCCAGCAGCTCCCAGCCGGGACTAGCGACAGATACGCAGTATTTT.

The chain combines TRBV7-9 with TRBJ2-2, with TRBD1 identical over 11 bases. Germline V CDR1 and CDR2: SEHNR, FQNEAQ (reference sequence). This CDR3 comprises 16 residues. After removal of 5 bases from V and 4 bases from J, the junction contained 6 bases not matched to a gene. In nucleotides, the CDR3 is TGTGCCAGCAGCCATGGGACAGGGGGTAGCACCGGGGAGCTGTTTTTT. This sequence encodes CASSHGTGGSTGELFF.